This section outlines one T cell receptor beta chain sequence together with its context. What it binds is unknown. Germline V gives CDR1 MDHEN, CDR2 SYDVKM. The CDR3 is 14 amino acids. V shed 6 bases, J shed 2 bases, and the junction held 5 bases outside the gene matches. The sample comes from a study of OX40 agonist ivuxolimab in advanced cancers. Study at large: Therapy given before enrollment (anti-PD-1, anti-PD-L1 or anti-CTLA-4) was allowed, and approximately 40% had some. Findings of the study overall: CD8+ T cells averaged more expanded clones than CD4+.

This table comes from immunoSEQ multiplex PCR, and its TCRdb copy is limited to in-frame clones, with some not included. The sample has about 100,000 clones; almost 90% are singletons. Sequencing was performed on CD4+ or CD8+ T cells sorted from blood, taken in a trial of the OX40 agonist ivuxolimab. The chain links TRBV28 to TRBJ1-1, with 8 bases that match TRBD1. The sequence came from an adult with an advanced solid tumor such as melanoma, head and neck, liver or kidney cancer. The DNA for the CDR3 is TGTGCCAGCAGGAGGGGACAGGCAAACACTGAAGCTTTCTTT. Amino acid sequence: CASRRGQANTEAFF.